Listed below are T cell receptor beta chains from one sample, sequenced in a study of cytomegalovirus exposure and HLA in healthy donors. Data came from immunoSEQ multiplex PCR; TCRdb stores just in-frame clones and leaves some out. The data show over 100,000 clones, with roughly 80% seen just once and roughly a fifth held by the top ten. The sequenced material came from PBMCs. The receptors stem from a man younger than 40 in good health and CMV-seropositive. Each CDR3 is given with its conserved first and last residue. A D gene is named only where the DNA matches it firmly.

cdr3_aa	v_call	d_call	j_call
CASSERTGNTGELFF	TRBV6-1	.	TRBJ2-2
CAWTGSGSGKAFF	TRBV30	.	TRBJ1-1
CASSLPEGGLNSPLHF	TRBV13	.	TRBJ1-6
CASSLGLAGRNEQFF	TRBV5-4	TRBD2	TRBJ2-1
CASSKTGTYYGYTF	TRBV6-1	.	TRBJ1-2
CASSLTGRSTDTQYF	TRBV28	.	TRBJ2-3
CASGVGETQYF	TRBV6-5	.	TRBJ2-5
CASSEPPGTGLNYGYTF	TRBV2	TRBD1	TRBJ1-2
CASSDNRVGYTF	TRBV11-2	.	TRBJ1-2
CASSLIFTQETQYF	TRBV7-9	.	TRBJ2-5
CASSLQGVNPNYGYTF	TRBV11-1	TRBD1	TRBJ1-2
CASSLAGGGSPGTQYF	TRBV5-4	.	TRBJ2-5
CASSSRGNTIYF	TRBV7-9	.	TRBJ1-3
CASSSRLAGTDTQYF	TRBV7-9	TRBD2	TRBJ2-3
CASSLVWGGENIQYF	TRBV5-4	TRBD2	TRBJ2-4
CASSEDPTAPEAFF	TRBV6-1	.	TRBJ1-1
CASSYPGQGYGYTF	TRBV5-4	TRBD1	TRBJ1-2
CASSLIERGATDTQYF	TRBV7-9	TRBD2	TRBJ2-3
CASSPRSGGRFTEAFF	TRBV5-6	.	TRBJ1-1
CASPDPTLRREKLFF	TRBV10-1	.	TRBJ1-4
CASSRRQLPDTGELFF	TRBV7-9	.	TRBJ2-2
CASSLPQGNTEAFF	TRBV28	.	TRBJ1-1
CSVFGDSFQTYNEQFF	TRBV29-1	.	TRBJ2-1
CASSLYGQGMTEAFF	TRBV5-1	TRBD1	TRBJ1-1
CSVGQINEKLFF	TRBV29-1	.	TRBJ1-4
CASTQDSGGTDTQYF	TRBV5-6	TRBD2	TRBJ2-3
CASTRQGLNTEAFF	TRBV19	TRBD1	TRBJ1-1
CASSPDSGNTIYF	TRBV5-6	.	TRBJ1-3
CASSLSGSVDTQYF	TRBV5-1	TRBD2	TRBJ2-3
CASSSDRGTYGYTF	TRBV11-3	TRBD1	TRBJ1-2
CASSLLGSGGSYNEQFF	TRBV5-1	TRBD2	TRBJ2-1
CSVRVLSYEQYF	TRBV29-1	.	TRBJ2-7
CASSRLAPASGANVLTF	TRBV5-6	TRBD2	TRBJ2-6
CASSLTWTGDPTTNEKLFF	TRBV7-3	TRBD1	TRBJ1-4
CAISENHAGTGDNYGYTF	TRBV10-3	TRBD1	TRBJ1-2
CATSQGGGEGYNEQFF	TRBV15	TRBD2	TRBJ2-1
CASKAGWDRGTEAFF	TRBV19	TRBD1	TRBJ1-1
CASSLGAGGATDTQYF	TRBV7-2	TRBD2	TRBJ2-3
CATSRRLAPYNEQFF	TRBV15	TRBD2	TRBJ2-1
CASSVGSGSSYNEQFF	TRBV9	TRBD2	TRBJ2-1
CASFGTSGEYNEQFF	TRBV11-2	TRBD2	TRBJ2-1
CASRPGGAGGYTF	TRBV2	.	TRBJ1-2
CASSLRQGYNEQFF	TRBV7-8	TRBD1	TRBJ2-1
CASSKAETQYF	TRBV19	.	TRBJ2-5
CASSPRGFLLNSPLHF	TRBV27	.	TRBJ1-6
CASSLEYFGADRELHF	TRBV5-1	TRBD1	TRBJ1-6
CASSFEMADSSNYGYTF	TRBV7-9	.	TRBJ1-2
CASSSVGTGVEQFF	TRBV2	TRBD1	TRBJ2-1
CASSVDGRGGTDTQYF	TRBV9	TRBD2	TRBJ2-3
CASSLGTSGAYEQYF	TRBV5-4	TRBD2	TRBJ2-7
CASRTVAGANVLTF	TRBV19	.	TRBJ2-6
CASSPLEVAAGNEQFF	TRBV2	.	TRBJ2-1
CASRKSGDTGELFF	TRBV6-5	.	TRBJ2-2
CASSALGQANTEAFF	TRBV2	TRBD1	TRBJ1-1